The next 24 T cell receptor beta chains were all read from a single sample in a study of blood T cell repertoires in COVID-19. The assay was immunoSEQ multiplex PCR, and TCRdb's table has in-frame clones only and misses some. This table holds a few hundred thousand clones, around nine tenths found once. The sequencing sample was made of peripheral blood. The receptor source for this set is a man between 60 and 75 years old who had recovered from COVID-19.

This chain links TRBV15 with TRBJ1-4; 10 bases are a match to TRBD1. CDR3 length equals 16 residues. The J segment lost 6 bases and the V segment lost 3 bases, leaving 7 bases of the junction unmatched. Germline assignment: CDR1 LNHNV and CDR2 YYDKDF (reference sequence). The CDR3 loop reads CATSSVPGQGHEKLFF. CDR3 coding DNA: TGTGCCACCAGCAGTGTGCCGGGACAGGGGCATGAAAAACTGTTTTTT.

Concerning this clone: Other DNA sequences within the sample encode an identical CDR3. CDR3 nucleotide sequence: TGTGCCAGCAGCTTGATAAGGGGAGAGACCCAGTACTTC. This encodes CASSLIRGETQYF. The rearrangement uses TRBV5-6 and TRBJ2-5, with D possibly matching TRBD1 (5 bases). The CDR3 length is 13 residues. Trimming stripped 1 base from V and 4 bases from J, with 8 bases between. Germline V gene sequence: CDR1 SGHDT, CDR2 YYEEEE.

V and J are TRBV19 and TRBJ2-3; the match to TRBD2 covers 7 bases. Per the germline V gene, CDR1 is LNHDA and CDR2 is SQIVND (reference sequence). There are 15 residues in the CDR3. V dropped 1 base and J dropped 2; count of bases not matched to a gene: 3. The CDR3 DNA reads TGTGCCAGTAGTATAGCTAGCGGCTACACAGATACGCAGTATTTT. Its protein is CASSIASGYTDTQYF.

V gene TRBV2 combines with J gene TRBJ1-1; D gene uncertain. This CDR3 has 12 amino acids. Per germline, CDR1 SNHLY and CDR2 FYNNEI. Trimming shortened V by 1 base and J by 6 bases, and 6 bases separated the two germline ends. The CDR3 region has the DNA TGTGCCAGCAGTGAAGTCTTTCCTGAAGCTTTCTTT. It is translated as CASSEVFPEAFF.

The chain recombines TRBV24-1 with TRBJ1-1; possibly TRBD1 for D (6 bases). Trimming removed 5 bases from V and 4 bases from J, with 10 bases in between. The CDR3 is made up of 13 amino acids. The germline V gene encodes CDR1 KGHDR and CDR2 SFDVKD. The CDR3 DNA reads as TGTGCCACCAGTGTATCCAGGGGCACTGAAGCTTTCTTT. Translated, it gives CATSVSRGTEAFF.

This chain connects TRBV13 to TRBJ2-3; 11 bases align to TRBD2. Germline CDR1 reads PRHDT; CDR2 reads FYEKMQ (reference sequence). Trimming cost V 1 base and J 10 bases; bases outside gene matches: 4. The CDR3 covers 14 residues. CDR3 loop: CASSLVSSGGAQYF. The CDR3 DNA sequence: TGTGCCAGCAGCTTAGTGAGTAGCGGGGGGGCGCAGTATTTT.

This clone was recorded once. The gene calls are TRBV7-9 and TRBJ1-4, with a tentative D call TRBD1 (6 bases). This CDR3 has 14 residues. V gave up 5 bases and J gave up 4 bases, with 11 bases separating them. CDR1 SEHNR and CDR2 FQNEAQ come from the germline V gene (reference sequence). Written as DNA, the CDR3 is TGTGCCAGCAGCCCGACAGGTCGTAATGAAAAACTGTTTTTT. Translated: CASSPTGRNEKLFF.

The chain uses TRBV4-2 and TRBJ2-1, with 10 bases that match TRBD2. Per germline, CDR1 LGHNA and CDR2 YNFKEQ. V shed 6 bases and J 3 bases; nucleotides not matched to a gene: 20. The CDR3 has 20 residues. CDR3 nucleotides: TGTGCCAGCAGGAAATCCCCAGGAACTACTAGCGGGGCTATCTACAATGAGCAGTTCTTC. Translated: CASRKSPGTTSGAIYNEQFF.

This chain links TRBV27 with TRBJ1-3; D call uncertain. The V gene's germline CDR1 is MNHEY and CDR2 SMNVEV (reference sequence). The CDR3 runs to 13 residues. The germline V and J ends were trimmed by 6 bases and 4 bases, with 10 bases remaining between them. This CDR3 is CASSSGGGNTIYF. The CDR3, as DNA: TGTGCCAGCAGCTCCGGCGGGGGAAACACCATATATTTT.

As for this clone: Different DNA sequences within this sample yield the same CDR3. The chain has TRBV7-3 and TRBJ1-3; D is unresolved. Between the trimmed V and J ends, which lost 5 bases and 1 base, there was a span of 6 bases. There are 13 residues in the CDR3. Germline loops: CDR1 SGHTA, CDR2 FQGTGA. The CDR3 DNA reads as TGTGCCAGCAGCCCGTCGTCTGGAAACACCATATATTTT. Translation: CASSPSSGNTIYF.

The rearrangement joins TRBV28 to TRBJ1-2, with TRBD1 as a possible D gene (5 bases). The CDR3 covers 14 residues. CDR1 and CDR2 (germline): MDHEN, SYDVKM. V gave up 6 bases and J gave up 8 bases, with 19 bases separating them. CDR3 sequence: CASSPSPRVIGYTF. Here the CDR3 DNA reads TGTGCCAGCAGCCCCTCCCCCAGGGTGATAGGCTACACCTTC.

The chain is built from TRBV5-1 and TRBJ2-7, with D possibly TRBD2 on 5 matching bases. CDR1 and CDR2 (germline): SGHRS, YFSETQ. Deletions cut 3 bases from V and 2 bases from J, with 12 bases between. The CDR3 spans 14 residues. The CDR3 is CASSSLGSTYEQYF. CDR3 sequence (DNA): TGCGCCAGCAGCTCACTAGGTAGCACCTACGAGCAGTACTTC.

The rearrangement uses TRBV18 and TRBJ2-7; D may be TRBD2 (5 bases). The CDR3 loop spans 11 amino acids. Germline V CDR1 and CDR2: KGHSH, LQKENI. V was shortened by 6 bases and J by 4 bases, with 7 bases between the two germline ends. CDR3 nucleotides: TGTGCCAGCTCCGGGGATTACGAGCAGTACTTC. Translating gives CASSGDYEQYF.

The chain is built from TRBV19 and TRBJ2-6; no definite D call. The CDR3 has 14 residues. V was trimmed by 2 bases and J by 0 bases, leaving 2 bases between them. Germline CDR1 and CDR2: LNHDA and SQIVND (reference sequence). Here the CDR3 reads CASSILSGANVLTF. DNA for the CDR3: TGTGCCAGTAGTATACTCTCTGGGGCCAACGTCCTGACTTTC.

This clone was counted many times. The chain links TRBV6-2 or TRBV6-3 to TRBJ1-5; TRBD1 matches at 8 bases. CDR1 and CDR2 (germline): MNHEY, SVGEGT. CDR3 length: 19 residues. J was trimmed by 2 bases and V by 6 bases; bases with no gene match: 18. CDR3 DNA sequence: TGTGCCAGCAGCCACCCTTCAGGGGGCCTTATAGATGGCAATCAGCCCCAGCATTTT. This codes for CASSHPSGGLIDGNQPQHF.

The V call is TRBV19, the J call TRBJ2-5; 11 nucleotides agree with TRBD1. The V and J ends lost 6 bases and 5 bases, in that order; junction bases with no gene match: 2. Germline CDR1 LNHDA, CDR2 SQIVND (reference sequence). The CDR3 runs to 13 residues. This CDR3 is CASSRDRGETQYF. The CDR3 DNA follows: TGTGCCAGTAGCCGGGACAGGGGGGAGACCCAGTACTTC.

V and J are TRBV7-2 and TRBJ1-5; TRBD1 aligns across 8 bases. This CDR3 region has 15 residues. Per the germline V gene, CDR1 is SGHTA and CDR2 is FQGNSA. J lost 4 bases, V lost 4 bases, and 6 bases had no gene match. The CDR3 bases are TGTGCCAGCAGCTCGGGGACAGGCTGGAATCAGCCCCAGCATTTT. Protein sequence: CASSSGTGWNQPQHF.

This sequence joins TRBV11-3 and TRBJ1-2, with 8 positions matching TRBD1. V lost 6 bases, J lost 4 bases, and 4 bases stayed unmatched. From germline, CDR1 is SGHNT and CDR2 YENEEA. CDR3 length: 13 residues. The CDR3 DNA reads as TGTGCCAGCAGTTACGACAGGGGCTATGGCTACACCTTC. It encodes CASSYDRGYGYTF.

The CDR3 sequence: CASRPSSHGGPLYEQYF. For the CDR3, the DNA is TGTGCCAGCAGGCCTTCGTCTCACGGGGGGCCCCTTTACGAGCAGTACTTC. V gene TRBV5-4 combines with J gene TRBJ2-7; the D gene is possibly TRBD2 (7 bases). The CDR3 is made up of 17 amino acids. Germline V gene sequence: CDR1 SGHNT, CDR2 YYREEE (reference sequence). The V gene lost 5 bases and the J gene lost 4 bases, with 25 bases spanning the gap. Using reference TRBV5-4 and TRBJ2-7 for the parts outside the CDR3, the full variable domain is ETGVTQSPTHLIKTRGQQVTLRCSSQSGHNTVSWYQQALGQGPQFIFQYYREEENGRGNFPPRFSGLQFPNYSSELNVNALELDDSALYLCASRPSSHGGPLYEQYFGPGTRLTVT.

The V and J genes are TRBV5-1 and TRBJ2-1; 7 nucleotides agree with TRBD2. V gave up 2 bases and J gave up 9 bases; unmatched junction bases: 11. Germline V gene lookup returns CDR1 SGHRS and CDR2 YFSETQ. The CDR3 has 15 amino acids. For the CDR3, the DNA is TGCGCCAGCAGCTTTGGCGGCGGGAGCCAGGGTGAGCAGTTCTTC. Encoded protein: CASSFGGGSQGEQFF.

V is TRBV7-8 and J is TRBJ2-7; 11 bases map to TRBD2. The CDR3 has 15 residues. The V and J ends lost 3 bases and 4 bases, in that order; junction bases with no gene match: 5. Germline assignment: CDR1 SGHVS and CDR2 FQNEAQ. DNA of the CDR3: TGTGCCAGCAGCTTGAGTAGCGGGGGGGATTACGAGCAGTACTTC. The encoded protein is CASSLSSGGDYEQYF.

This clone was recorded only once. In DNA form, the CDR3 reads TGCGCCAGCAGAGATAGCGCGGCCGGGGAGCTGTTTTTT. Encoded protein: CASRDSAAGELFF. The chain combines TRBV5-1 with TRBJ2-2; TRBD2 is a possible D gene (5 bases). This CDR3 region has 13 residues. The V gene's germline CDR1 is SGHRS and CDR2 YFSETQ. The V end lost 5 bases, the J end lost 6 bases, and 11 bases lay between the germline ends.

V usage is TRBV5-4 and J usage is TRBJ1-2; D perhaps matches TRBD1 (5 bases). V was clipped by 4 bases and J by 2 bases, with 12 bases between them. CDR1 is SGHNT, CDR2 YYREEE, per germline (reference sequence). The CDR3 totals 14 residues. The DNA of the CDR3 is TGTGCCAGCAGCCTCGGGGCGGGGAACTATGGCTACACCTTC. This translates into CASSLGAGNYGYTF.

The rearrangement uses TRBV9 and TRBJ2-7; weak D call: TRBD2 (6 bases). The CDR3 is made up of 13 amino acids. The V end lost 3 bases, the J end lost 0 bases, and 7 bases lay between the germline ends. Germline V gene sequence: CDR1 SGDLS, CDR2 YYNGEE. DNA for the CDR3: TGTGCCAGCAGCGACGGGGGCTCCTACGAGCAGTACTTC. This gives the protein CASSDGGSYEQYF.